This is a list of T cell receptor beta chains from one sample in a study of T cells after somatic rescue of genetic block. Clones were sequenced by immunoSEQ multiplex PCR, and TCRdb holds only the in-frame ones, with some missing. The table has about 68,000 clones, 85% to 95% seen once. The sequenced material came from peripheral blood mononuclear cells (PBMCs). These receptors were taken from a man between 40 and 49 years old. The CDR3 runs from the conserved cysteine through the conserved F or W. D genes are given only for firm matches. Size tells how often a clone was seen (once, few, many) or the class of an expanded clone, and some rows leave it out.

abundance	j_gene	v_gene	d_gene	CDR3nt	CDR3aa
NA	TRBJ1-6	TRBV7-8	NA	TGTGCCAGCGTCCGGGACTCAGCTGGTCGTAATTCACCCCTCCACTTT	CASVRDSAGRNSPLHF
NA	TRBJ2-7	TRBV28	TRBD2	TGTGCCAGCAGTTCACTAGCGGGACCCTACGAGCAGTACTTC	CASSSLAGPYEQYF
once	TRBJ2-1	TRBV18	TRBD1	TGTGCCAGCTCACCACTTCCCCAGACAGGGGACTACAATGAGCAGTTCTTC	CASSPLPQTGDYNEQFF
NA	TRBJ1-2	TRBV30	NA	TGTGCCTGGAGTCCCGGAGGGGCGGTTAATGGCTACACCTTC	CAWSPGGAVNGYTF
NA	TRBJ1-2	TRBV7-3	TRBD1	TGTGCCAGCAGCCACGGGACAGGGGGTAGAGGCTACACCTTC	CASSHGTGGRGYTF
NA	TRBJ1-6	TRBV5-6	TRBD1	TGTGCCAGCAGCTTGGTCGACAGGGGGCGTAATTCACCCCTCCACTTT	CASSLVDRGRNSPLHF
NA	TRBJ2-1	TRBV18	NA	TGTGCCAGCTCACTCGGGACCCCAGGACTCAATGAGCAGTTCTTC	CASSLGTPGLNEQFF
NA	TRBJ2-6	TRBV9	NA	TGTGCCAGCCAGGAGGGCCGGGGGGCCAACGTCCTGACTTTC	CASQEGRGANVLTF
once	TRBJ2-2	TRBV6-1	NA	TGTGCCAGCAAGGTCGGAGGTACCGGGGAGCTGTTTTTT	CASKVGGTGELFF
NA	TRBJ1-1	TRBV7-9	NA	TGTGCCAGCAGCTTAGGTTTCACCCGGAACACTGAAGCTTTCTTT	CASSLGFTRNTEAFF
NA	TRBJ2-3	TRBV6-1	NA	TGTGCCAGCAGTGACCAGCCAAGGGGTGGGGATACGCAGTATTTT	CASSDQPRGGDTQYF
NA	TRBJ2-5	TRBV25-1	NA	TGTGCCAGCAGTGAACCAGCCAAAGAGACCCAGTACTTC	CASSEPAKETQYF
NA	TRBJ2-2	TRBV28	NA	TGTGCCACCCGGAAGCAGGGACCCGGGGAGCTGTTTTTT	CATRKQGPGELFF
NA	TRBJ1-5	TRBV5-8	NA	TGTGCCAGCAGCTTGTGGGGCAATCAGCCCCAGCATTTT	CASSLWGNQPQHF
NA	TRBJ1-2	TRBV7-2	TRBD1	TGTGCCAGCAGCTTGGGACAGGCAAGAGCTAACTATGGCTACACCTTC	CASSLGQARANYGYTF
NA	TRBJ1-5	TRBV28	NA	TGTGCCAGCAGTTTAGGGGGTAACGCTCAGCCCCAGCATTTT	CASSLGGNAQPQHF
NA	TRBJ1-2	TRBV14	NA	TGTGCCAGCAGCCTGGGAGGACCCTCCACCTTC	CASSLGGPSTF
NA	TRBJ2-7	TRBV14	NA	TGTGCCAGCAGCCAAGATTGGACCAGAACTCACGAGCAGTACTTC	CASSQDWTRTHEQYF
NA	TRBJ2-3	TRBV6-4	NA	TGTGCCAGCAGCGAAGGGCGGGGCAGCACAGATACGCAGTATTTT	CASSEGRGSTDTQYF
NA	TRBJ1-2	TRBV4-1	NA	TGCGCCAGCAGCCAAATGGGACACTATGGCTACACCTTC	CASSQMGHYGYTF
NA	TRBJ2-3	TRBV7-6	TRBD1	TGTGCCAGCAGCTTAGCGAGACAGGGTTCCGTAGATACGCAGTATTTT	CASSLARQGSVDTQYF
NA	TRBJ1-4	TRBV4-1	NA	TGCGCCAGCAGCCAAGCTCAGACTAATGAAAAACTGTTTTTT	CASSQAQTNEKLFF
NA	TRBJ2-7	TRBV5-4	NA	TGTGCCAGCAGCTGGGACACCTACGAGCAGTACTTC	CASSWDTYEQYF
NA	TRBJ1-2	TRBV18	TRBD1	TGTGCCAGCTCGGAAGGGACAGGTTATGGCTACACCTTC	CASSEGTGYGYTF
NA	TRBJ2-7	TRBV5-1	TRBD2	TGCGCCAGCAGCTCCAGACTAGCTTCCTACGAGCAGTACTTC	CASSSRLASYEQYF
NA	TRBJ1-1	TRBV19	NA	TGTGCCAGTAGTTGGGTAGGGAACACTGAAGCTTTCTTT	CASSWVGNTEAFF
NA	TRBJ1-5	TRBV10-2	NA	TGCGCCAGCAGTGAAGTCTGGGGCGGGCAGCCCCAGCATTTT	CASSEVWGGQPQHF
NA	TRBJ1-1	TRBV5-6	NA	TGTGCCAGCAGCTGGTCCGTTTCGGGGAACACTGAAGCTTTCTTT	CASSWSVSGNTEAFF
NA	TRBJ1-3	TRBV4-2	NA	TGTGCCAGCAGCCAAGGCCACCCGGGAAACACCATATATTTT	CASSQGHPGNTIYF
NA	TRBJ2-7	TRBV19	TRBD2	TGTGCCAGCCAGATTACCGGGACTAGCGGCTACGAGCAGTACTTC	CASQITGTSGYEQYF
NA	TRBJ2-1	TRBV7-2	NA	TGTGCCAGCAGCTTAGCGGGGGAGTACAATGAGCAGTTCTTC	CASSLAGEYNEQFF
NA	TRBJ2-7	TRBV7-9	NA	TGTGCCAGCAGCCCACCTTACGTCCACGAGCAGTACTTC	CASSPPYVHEQYF
NA	TRBJ2-2	TRBV11-2	TRBD2	TGTGCCAGCAGTCGGACTAGCGGAGCGAACACCGGGGAGCTGTTTTTT	CASSRTSGANTGELFF
once	TRBJ2-1	TRBV5-1	NA	TGCGCCAGCAGCTTTTACGGGACTCCCGATGAGCAGTTCTTC	CASSFYGTPDEQFF
NA	TRBJ2-3	TRBV28	NA	TGTGCCAGCACCACAGCCTCTAGCACAGATACGCAGTATTTT	CASTTASSTDTQYF
once	TRBJ1-1	TRBV6-5	NA	TGTGCCAGCGGCAACAGGGAAGCTGAAGCTTTCTTT	CASGNREAEAFF
NA	TRBJ1-3	TRBV28	TRBD1	TGTGCCAGCAGTTTAAGACAGGGCTCTGGAAACACCATATATTTT	CASSLRQGSGNTIYF
NA	TRBJ1-5	TRBV19	TRBD1	TGTGCCAGTAGTGAAAGGACAGGGTTTAGCAATCAGCCCCAGCATTTT	CASSERTGFSNQPQHF
NA	TRBJ2-3	TRBV6-5	NA	TGTGCCAGCAGTTTCAAGAGGGCTGATACGCAGTATTTT	CASSFKRADTQYF
NA	TRBJ2-7	TRBV18	TRBD2	TGTGCCAGCTCACCGGGACTAGCGGTAAACGTGTTCTTC	CASSPGLAVNVFF
NA	TRBJ2-1	TRBV19	TRBD2	TGTGCCAGTAGTGGGAGGGACTCCAGTAATGAGCAGTTCTTC	CASSGRDSSNEQFF
NA	TRBJ2-5	TRBV27	TRBD1	TGTGCCAGCAGCTTCTGGGACAGACAAGAGACCCAGTACTTC	CASSFWDRQETQYF
NA	TRBJ2-3	TRBV19	NA	TGTGCCAGTAGTACACAGGGAGCAGATACGCAGTATTTT	CASSTQGADTQYF
NA	TRBJ2-3	TRBV7-6	TRBD2	TGTGCCAGCAGCCCTACTTATAGCGGGGTCGCAGATACGCAGTATTTT	CASSPTYSGVADTQYF
NA	TRBJ2-7	TRBV18	NA	TGTGCCAGCTCAAAGGGACGGGGCGAGCAGTACTTC	CASSKGRGEQYF
NA	TRBJ2-5	TRBV5-1	NA	TGCGCCAGCAGCTTAACGCCCGAGTGGATTTACCGGGGGGAGACCCAGTACTTC	CASSLTPEWIYRGETQYF
NA	TRBJ1-1	TRBV9	NA	TGTGCCAGCAGCGTAGGGGGGTGGTTGGACACTGAAGCTTTCTTT	CASSVGGWLDTEAFF
NA	TRBJ1-3	TRBV6-5	NA	TGTGCCGGCAGTTCCCAGGACTCTGGAAACACCATATATTTT	CAGSSQDSGNTIYF